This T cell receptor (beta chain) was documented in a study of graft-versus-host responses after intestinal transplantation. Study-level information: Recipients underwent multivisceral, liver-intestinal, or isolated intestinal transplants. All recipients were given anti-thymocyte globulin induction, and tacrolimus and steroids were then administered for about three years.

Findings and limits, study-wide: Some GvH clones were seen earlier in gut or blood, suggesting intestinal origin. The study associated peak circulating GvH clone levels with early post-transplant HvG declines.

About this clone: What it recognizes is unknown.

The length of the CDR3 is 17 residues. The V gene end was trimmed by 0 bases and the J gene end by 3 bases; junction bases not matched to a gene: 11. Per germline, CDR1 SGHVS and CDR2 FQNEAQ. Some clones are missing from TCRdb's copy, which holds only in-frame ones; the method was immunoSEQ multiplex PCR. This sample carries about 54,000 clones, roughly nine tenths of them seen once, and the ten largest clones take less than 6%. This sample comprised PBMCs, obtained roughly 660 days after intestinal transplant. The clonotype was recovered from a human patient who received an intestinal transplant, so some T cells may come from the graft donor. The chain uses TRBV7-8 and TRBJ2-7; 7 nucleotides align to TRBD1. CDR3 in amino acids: CASSLAGQPTPGYEQYF. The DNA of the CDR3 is TGTGCCAGCAGCTTAGCGGGACAGCCTACCCCTGGCTACGAGCAGTACTTC.